The 30 T cell receptor beta chains reported below all come from one sample, sequenced in a study of metastatic and nonmetastatic thyroid tumors. TCRdb redid the clone calls on the PCR reads using MiXCR. The table includes about 38,000 clones, roughly 26% detected once. Thyroid surgery was performed in patients who had received no treatment beforehand. The sequenced sample consisted of blood. All receptors come from a female donor with papillary thyroid cancer or a benign thyroid nodule (not recorded which). Some clones in this sample may be carry-over from other donors' samples.

There are many counts of this clone. The chain joins TRBV12-5 to TRBJ1-2, with D maybe TRBD1 (5 bases). The CDR3 has 15 residues. Germline V gives CDR1 LGHNT, CDR2 FRNRAP. With 6 bases removed from V and 0 bases from J, the gap between germline ends came to 14 bases. The CDR3 here is CASGFARGANYGYTF. The CDR3 DNA reads as TGTGCTAGTGGCTTCGCGAGGGGAGCTAACTATGGCTACACCTTC.

This clone has only a few counts. The chain has TRBV10-3 and TRBJ1-2; possible D gene TRBD1, 6 bases. Germline CDR1 and CDR2: ENHRY and SYGVKD. Trimming took off 3 bases at V and 5 bases at J, with 16 bases between the two ends. This CDR3 has 15 amino acids. The DNA of the CDR3 is TGTGCCATCAGTGACAGACAGGAAGAACCGTATGGCTACACCTTC. Translated, it gives CAISDRQEEPYGYTF.

V and J are TRBV2 and TRBJ2-3, with D possibly TRBD1 on 6 matching bases. Germline V lookup: CDR1 SNHLY, CDR2 FYNNEI. Trimming cost V 0 bases and J 3 bases, with 16 bases left between them. The CDR3 is 17 residues long. The CDR3 nucleotides read TGTGCCAGCAGTGAAGCCGAAGGACAGAAAGTGACAGATACGCAGTATTTT. Protein: CASSEAEGQKVTDTQYF.

CDR3 in amino acids: CASRPWTSVYGYTF. The CDR3 coding sequence is TGTGCCAGCAGACCTTGGACTTCGGTCTATGGCTACACCTTC. The chain joins TRBV6-2 or TRBV6-3 to TRBJ1-2; D gene ambiguous. The CDR3 has 14 residues. The V gene's germline CDR1 is MNHEY and CDR2 SVGEGT. V lost 6 bases to trimming and J lost 4 bases, with 15 bases between them.

The chain has TRBV20-1 and TRBJ1-1, with 7 nucleotides matching TRBD1. The CDR3 is 13 residues long. The junction had 7 bases not matched to a gene; V was cut back by 3 bases and J by 6 bases. The germline gives CDR1 DFQATT, CDR2 SNEGSKA (reference sequence). CDR3 sequence (DNA): TGCAGTGCTAGGGAGGGGGCTTTAGCTGAAGCTTTCTTT. It codes for CSAREGALAEAFF.

This clone has at least ten counts. The chain is built from TRBV3-1 and TRBJ1-4, with D uncertain. Germline assignment: CDR1 LGHDT and CDR2 YNNKEL (reference sequence). This CDR3 contains 11 residues. The ends were cut back, 7 bases at V and 8 bases at J, with 8 bases in the middle. The CDR3 spells CASKMGEKLFF. In nucleotides, the CDR3 is TGTGCCAGCAAAATGGGGGAAAAACTGTTTTTT.

This clone has a count of ten or more. One end of the junction fails to match germline, which may point to a read error. Different DNA sequences within this sample yield the same CDR3. The genes are TRBV5-1 and TRBJ2-5; D not resolved. The CDR3 spans 14 residues. Per the germline V gene, CDR1 is SGHRS and CDR2 is YFSETQ. CDR3 protein: CASSLGGEQETQYF. The DNA of the CDR3 is TGTGCCAGCAGCTTGGGTGGGGAACAAGAGACCCAGTACTTC.

The chain joins TRBV19 to TRBJ1-1; TRBD1 is a possible D gene (5 bases). Trimming removed 5 bases at V and 3 bases at J, with 10 bases between. The CDR3 sequence is 13 residues long. Germline CDR1 is LNHDA and CDR2 is SQIVND (reference sequence). The CDR3 protein is CASSLRGDTEAFF. The CDR3 DNA reads TGTGCCAGTAGTTTAAGAGGGGACACTGAAGCTTTCTTT.

This clone was recorded at least ten times. The chain uses TRBV24-1 and TRBJ1-1; 7 nucleotides agree with TRBD1. Germline V gene data show CDR1 as KGHDR and CDR2 as SFDVKD. V gave up 7 bases and J gave up 4 bases; unmatched junction bases: 5. The CDR3 has 13 residues. CDR3 loop: CATRQAGGTEAFF. The CDR3 DNA is TGTGCCACCAGGCAGGCAGGGGGCACTGAAGCTTTCTTT.

This clone was seen at least ten times. Other nucleotide sequences from this sample produce the same CDR3. The rearrangement joins TRBV27 to TRBJ1-2; 8 bases map to TRBD1. J was trimmed by 6 bases and V by 6 bases; bases with no gene match: 6. The CDR3 contains 13 residues. Germline V gene sequence: CDR1 MNHEY, CDR2 SMNVEV (reference sequence). CDR3 amino acids: CASSFTGGNGYTF. In DNA form, the CDR3 reads TGTGCCAGCAGCTTTACAGGGGGAAATGGCTACACCTTC.

The chain carries TRBV3-1 and TRBJ2-3, with 7 bases that match TRBD2. The junction had 6 bases not matched to a gene; V was cut back by 3 bases and J by 3 bases. Germline V gene sequence: CDR1 LGHDT, CDR2 YNNKEL (reference sequence). The CDR3 runs to 15 residues. CDR3 sequence reads: CASSHGRGITDTQYF. The DNA for the CDR3 is TGTGCCAGCAGCCATGGGAGGGGAATTACAGATACGCAGTATTTT.

This clone was seen a few times. The rearrangement joins TRBV2 to TRBJ2-2; tentatively, D is TRBD1 (5 bases). The ends were cut back, 2 bases at V and 3 bases at J, with 7 bases in the middle. Germline CDR1 SNHLY, CDR2 FYNNEI. This CDR3 is 14 amino acids long. The CDR3 coding sequence is TGTGCCAGCAGTGAACTACAGGACACCGGGGAGCTGTTTTTT. Its translation: CASSELQDTGELFF.

The V call is TRBV5-1, the J call TRBJ2-3; D may be TRBD1 (5 bases). Deletions cut 6 bases from V and 3 bases from J, with 14 bases between. Germline CDR1 is SGHRS and CDR2 is YFSETQ. The CDR3 spans 14 residues. CDR3 nucleotides: TGCGCCAGCACCAGTGGGCAGGGAACAGATACGCAGTATTTT. Its protein product is CASTSGQGTDTQYF.

This clone was picked up many times. This chain links TRBV7-2 with TRBJ2-5; 14 nucleotides match TRBD2. CDR1 SGHTA and CDR2 FQGNSA come from the germline V gene. The CDR3 loop spans 15 amino acids. J was trimmed by 9 bases and V by 1 base; bases with no gene match: 4. The CDR3 sequence: CASSLGTSGGSAQYF. CDR3 DNA sequence: TGTGCCAGCAGCTTAGGGACTAGCGGGGGGAGTGCCCAGTACTTC.

This clone has a count of ten or more. This rearrangement joins TRBV28 to TRBJ2-5, with TRBD1 identical over 7 bases. Germline V gene lookup returns CDR1 MDHEN and CDR2 SYDVKM. The CDR3 has 14 amino acids. V was pared by 2 bases and J by 2 bases, with 2 bases of the junction left unmatched. The DNA for the CDR3 is TGTGCCAGCAGTTTAGGGACAGCTCAAGAGACCCAGTACTTC. The encoded protein is CASSLGTAQETQYF.

This clone was seen ten or more times. CDR3 bases: TGTGCCAGCAGACGCGATCAACAGGCTACCACAGATACGCAGTATTTT. Translating it yields CASRRDQQATTDTQYF. The chain uses TRBV6-1 and TRBJ2-3, with D possibly matching TRBD1 (5 bases). CDR3 length: 16 amino acids. Germline values: CDR1 MNHNS, CDR2 SASEGT. V was shortened by 6 bases and J by 2 bases, with 18 bases between the two germline ends.

The chain employs TRBV5-5 and TRBJ2-7; 10 nucleotides line up with TRBD1. The CDR3 contains 16 residues. Germline CDR1 is SGHKS and CDR2 is YYEKEE (reference sequence). The trim removed 6 bases at V and 1 base at J, leaving 10 bases unmatched. The CDR3 DNA sequence: TGTGCCAGCATCCCGAGACAGGGGGCGATATCCTACGAGCAGTACTTC. Its translation: CASIPRQGAISYEQYF.

This clone came up a few times. The sample contains more than one DNA sequence encoding this CDR3. This chain links TRBV6-1 with TRBJ1-2; 7 bases agree with TRBD1. This CDR3 is built from 15 residues. The germline V gene has CDR1 MNHNS and CDR2 SASEGT. V shed 7 bases and J 3 bases; nucleotides not matched to a gene: 11. The chain's CDR3 is CASKARGVNDYGYTF. The CDR3 DNA follows: TGTGCCAGCAAGGCCAGGGGGGTGAATGACTATGGCTACACCTTC.

Sample share makes this clone medium-sized. This chain's CDR3 is CASSLPTMGEQYF. The DNA for the CDR3 is TGTGCCAGCAGTCTACCCACAATGGGGGAGCAGTACTTC. This chain joins TRBV28 and TRBJ2-7, with unresolved D. The CDR3 extends over 13 amino acids. V gave up 5 bases and J gave up 7 bases, with 15 bases separating them. Germline V gives CDR1 MDHEN, CDR2 SYDVKM.

This clone was seen ten or more times. V and J are TRBV7-8 and TRBJ2-7; possibly TRBD1 for D (5 bases). Germline V lookup: CDR1 SGHVS, CDR2 FQNEAQ. The V end lost 1 base, the J end lost 3 bases, and 10 bases lay between the germline ends. The CDR3 covers 14 residues. The CDR3 loop is CASSLGQGIYEQYF. In DNA form, the CDR3 reads TGTGCCAGCAGCTTAGGGCAGGGTATCTACGAGCAGTACTTC.

This clone has a handful of counts. The genes are TRBV5-1 and TRBJ2-7; 10 bases are shared with TRBD1. Germline assignment: CDR1 SGHRS and CDR2 YFSETQ. V was pared by 0 bases and J by 4 bases, with 10 bases of the junction left unmatched. The CDR3 runs 17 residues. The CDR3 bases are TGCGCCAGCAGCTTGGATTACCTTGACAGGGGGCAATACGAGCAGTACTTC. Translating gives CASSLDYLDRGQYEQYF.

This rearrangement joins TRBV28 to TRBJ1-5, with TRBD1 as a possible D gene (5 bases). V shed 7 bases and J shed 7 bases, with 20 bases lying between them. Per the germline V gene, CDR1 is MDHEN and CDR2 is SYDVKM. There are 15 residues in the CDR3. CDR3 loop: CASIPAQVGSQPQHF. CDR3 coding DNA: TGTGCCAGCATCCCGGCACAGGTGGGGAGCCAGCCCCAGCATTTT.

In its sample, this clone was seen many times. The genes are TRBV7-2 and TRBJ2-1; possibly TRBD1 for D (6 bases). The CDR3 covers 13 residues. Germline CDR1 SGHTA, CDR2 FQGNSA. V lost 5 bases and J lost 9, with 14 bases in between. The CDR3 is CASSRTGNGEQFF. CDR3 bases: TGTGCCAGCAGCAGAACAGGGAACGGTGAGCAGTTCTTC.

This clone occurred a few times. The gene calls are TRBV12-3 or TRBV12-4 and TRBJ2-5, with D possibly being TRBD1 (5 bases). There are 13 residues in the CDR3. With 9 bases removed from V and 7 bases from J, the gap between germline ends came to 18 bases. As DNA, the CDR3 is TGTGCCAGTATCCCGGATCCCCAGGGGACCCAGTACTTC. Its protein is CASIPDPQGTQYF.

The genes are TRBV9 and TRBJ1-2; 9 bases line up with TRBD1. The CDR3 contains 16 residues. CDR1 and CDR2 (germline): SGDLS, YYNGEE. The ends lost 4 bases at V and 6 bases at J; junction bases unmatched: 13. DNA for the CDR3: TGTGCCAGCAGCTTAATGGAAACCGGGACAGGGAATGGCTACACCTTC. The encoded protein is CASSLMETGTGNGYTF.

This clone was counted ten times or more. J is TRBJ2-3 and V is TRBV6-1; tentatively, D is TRBD2 (6 bases). This CDR3 has 14 amino acids. Trimming cost V 6 bases and J 2 bases, with 12 bases left between them. The germline CDR1 and CDR2 sequences are MNHNS and SASEGT. The DNA of the CDR3 is TGTGCCAGCAGCTTCGGGACTTTCACAGATACGCAGTATTTT. Amino acid sequence: CASSFGTFTDTQYF.

The V and J genes are TRBV4-1 and TRBJ1-1, with D maybe TRBD1 (6 bases). The CDR3 spans 14 residues. V was clipped by 6 bases and J by 1 base, with 12 bases between them. Germline values: CDR1 MGHRA, CDR2 YSYEKL. The CDR3 loop is CASRPGQPNTEAFF. The CDR3 DNA is TGCGCCAGCAGGCCTGGACAGCCGAACACTGAAGCTTTCTTT.

The V gene is TRBV9, the J gene TRBJ2-3; the D is unclear. The germline V gene encodes CDR1 SGDLS and CDR2 YYNGEE. The CDR3 spans 14 residues. The V end was cut by 0 bases, the J end by 1 base, with 6 bases between. This chain's CDR3 is CASSVGAGTDTQYF. The CDR3 region has the DNA TGTGCCAGCAGCGTAGGGGCAGGCACAGATACGCAGTATTTT. The complete variable domain, with remaining parts taken from reference TRBV9 and TRBJ2-3, reads DSGVTQTPKHLITATGQRVTLRCSPRSGDLSVYWYQQSLDQGLQFLIQYYNGEERAKGNILERFSAQQFPDLHSELNLSSLELGDSALYFCASSVGAGTDTQYFGPGTRLTVL.

Many counts were recorded for this clone. The V gene is TRBV5-1, the J gene TRBJ1-1; D unresolved. The CDR3 consists of 13 residues. The V end lost 1 base, the J end lost 1 base, and 5 bases lay between the germline ends. Germline lookup yields CDR1 SGHRS and CDR2 YFSETQ. This CDR3 reads CASSLIENTEAFF. CDR3 nucleotide sequence: TGCGCCAGCAGCTTGATCGAGAACACTGAAGCTTTCTTT.

This clone was observed many times. V gene TRBV5-6 combines with J gene TRBJ2-7, with TRBD1 matching 10 bases. The CDR3 contains 15 residues. V shed 1 base and J 2 bases; nucleotides not matched to a gene: 3. Germline V gene lookup returns CDR1 SGHDT and CDR2 YYEEEE. The CDR3 nucleotides are TGTGCCAGCAGCTTGTGGGACAGGGGTCCCTACGAGCAGTACTTC. It codes for CASSLWDRGPYEQYF.